These 31 T cell receptor beta chains share one sample of origin, sequenced in a study of blood T cell repertoires in COVID-19. Data came from immunoSEQ multiplex PCR; TCRdb stores just in-frame clones and leaves some out. The sample carries about 73,000 clones, more than 80% recorded once. Sequencing input: peripheral blood. The receptors were gathered from a woman between 70 and 85 years old with acute or convalescent COVID-19.

The gene calls are TRBV6-5 and TRBJ1-5; D gene unclear. The CDR3 has 13 residues. Trimming removed 6 bases from V and 2 bases from J, with 8 bases in between. The germline gives CDR1 MNHEY, CDR2 SVGAGI. The CDR3: CASSRLRNQPQHF. As DNA, the CDR3 is TGTGCCAGCAGCCGGTTGCGCAATCAGCCCCAGCATTTT.

The chain is built from TRBV11-3 and TRBJ2-3, with 11 bases matching TRBD2. CDR1 SGHNT and CDR2 YENEEA come from the germline V gene. The CDR3 consists of 18 residues. J was trimmed by 2 bases and V by 5 bases; bases with no gene match: 12. The CDR3 here is CASSPTPLGLAATDTQYF. The DNA for the CDR3 is TGTGCCAGCAGCCCCACCCCCCTGGGACTAGCGGCCACAGATACGCAGTATTTT.

The chain couples TRBV28 to TRBJ1-1; possibly TRBD1 for D (6 bases). CDR3 length: 17 residues. CDR1 is MDHEN, CDR2 SYDVKM, per germline. Trimming shortened V by 9 bases and J by 0 bases, and 23 bases separated the two germline ends. The CDR3 nucleotides read TGTGCCAGTCACGCCGCCGGGGGGGCCGGGTTGAACACTGAAGCTTTCTTT. This sequence encodes CASHAAGGAGLNTEAFF.

The V and J genes are TRBV4-1 and TRBJ1-1, with TRBD1 identical over 11 bases. The germline gives CDR1 MGHRA, CDR2 YSYEKL. The CDR3 is 15 residues long. Trimming removed 4 bases from V and 5 bases from J; junction bases left unmatched: 6. This CDR3 reads CASSPRTGGWTEAFF. CDR3 DNA: TGCGCCAGCAGCCCTCGGACAGGGGGCTGGACTGAAGCTTTCTTT.

This clone was recorded only once. The chain has TRBV10-1 and TRBJ1-3, with a weak D call TRBD1 (6 bases). CDR1 is WNHNN and CDR2 is SYGVQD in the germline V gene (reference sequence). V was trimmed by 4 bases and J by 3 bases, leaving 13 bases between them. The CDR3 is 15 amino acids. CDR3 loop: CASSVQGSGGNTIYF. The CDR3 DNA sequence: TGCGCCAGCAGTGTACAGGGCAGCGGTGGAAACACCATATATTTT.

The rearrangement joins TRBV7-9 to TRBJ1-1; a possible D gene is TRBD1 (5 bases). Germline CDR1 and CDR2: SEHNR and FQNEAQ (reference sequence). V lost 5 bases and J 5 bases, leaving 9 bases between the germline ends. The CDR3 is 12 amino acids. The CDR3 is CASSNRGTEAFF. CDR3 sequence (DNA): TGTGCCAGCAGCAACCGGGGGACTGAAGCTTTCTTT.

This chain connects TRBV19 to TRBJ2-3; 13 nucleotides agree with TRBD2. The trim removed 6 bases at V and 6 bases at J, leaving 9 bases unmatched. The CDR3 runs to 16 residues. CDR1 and CDR2 from the germline V gene are LNHDA and SQIVND (reference sequence). CDR3 nucleotides: TGTGCCAGTAGGACAGGGACTAGCGGGACTCGGGATACGCAGTATTTT. Translated: CASRTGTSGTRDTQYF.

The chain uses TRBV19 and TRBJ2-1, with 8 bases matching TRBD2. Unmatched junction bases numbered 4, after V lost 7 bases and J lost 2 bases. Germline V gene lookup returns CDR1 LNHDA and CDR2 SQIVND (reference sequence). The CDR3 contains 14 residues. The CDR3 DNA reads TGTGCCAGTAACGACGGGAGGGCCTACAATGAGCAGTTCTTC. It codes for CASNDGRAYNEQFF.

The V gene is TRBV5-1, the J gene TRBJ2-7, with 12 bases fitting TRBD2. The trim removed 4 bases at V and 2 bases at J, leaving 7 bases unmatched. CDR1 and CDR2 from the germline V gene are SGHRS and YFSETQ. The CDR3 consists of 16 residues. The CDR3 spells CASSGGLAGTTYEQYF. In DNA, the CDR3 is TGCGCCAGCAGCGGCGGACTAGCGGGAACGACCTACGAGCAGTACTTC.

The V gene is TRBV28, the J gene TRBJ2-7, with 7 bases aligning to TRBD2. The junction had 13 bases not matched to a gene; V was cut back by 7 bases and J by 7 bases. The CDR3 consists of 14 residues. CDR1 MDHEN and CDR2 SYDVKM come from the germline V gene. The CDR3 sequence: CASIKAAGAREQYF. CDR3 in DNA: TGTGCCAGCATAAAGGCGGCGGGAGCCCGAGAGCAGTACTTC.

This clone was picked up a small number of times. The chain links TRBV27 to TRBJ1-1; possibly TRBD1 for D (6 bases). The CDR3 sequence is 17 residues long. Germline V gene data show CDR1 as MNHEY and CDR2 as SMNVEV (reference sequence). The V gene lost 5 bases and the J gene lost 9 bases, with 28 bases spanning the gap. The CDR3, as DNA: TGTGCCAGCAGTCCACGCTCCAGGGGAAAGGAAAGAAACAAAGCTTTCTTT. Protein sequence: CASSPRSRGKERNKAFF.

This chain links TRBV9 with TRBJ2-1; 7 bases are shared with TRBD2. From germline, CDR1 is SGDLS and CDR2 YYNGEE. The CDR3 has 15 amino acids. V gave up 0 bases and J gave up 9 bases; unmatched junction bases: 9. The CDR3 DNA reads as TGTGCCAGCAGCGTAGTGGGAGGGCCTCGGGGTGAGCAGTTCTTC. This codes for CASSVVGGPRGEQFF. Filled out from reference TRBV9 and TRBJ2-1, the complete variable domain reads DSGVTQTPKHLITATGQRVTLRCSPRSGDLSVYWYQQSLDQGLQFLIQYYNGEERAKGNILERFSAQQFPDLHSELNLSSLELGDSALYFCASSVVGGPRGEQFFGPGTRLTVL.

This chain connects TRBV19 to TRBJ2-1, with 10 nucleotides matching TRBD2. Trimming took 8 bases from V and 8 from J; bases not matched to a gene: 9. CDR3 length: 14 residues. CDR1 is LNHDA, CDR2 SQIVND, per germline (reference sequence). CDR3 in amino acids: CASASGGAPDEQFF. DNA for the CDR3: TGTGCCAGTGCTAGCGGGGGAGCCCCGGATGAGCAGTTCTTC.

This rearrangement joins TRBV10-1 to TRBJ2-5; D not certain. The CDR3 runs 15 residues. The V end lost 0 bases, the J end lost 2 bases, and 10 bases lay between the germline ends. Germline CDR1 is WNHNN and CDR2 is SYGVQD (reference sequence). The CDR3 DNA reads as TGCGCCAGCAGTGAGTCGAGACAAGGACAAGAGACCCAGTACTTC. Protein: CASSESRQGQETQYF.

The chain carries TRBV6-5 and TRBJ2-1; 8 nucleotides align to TRBD2. The CDR3 contains 15 residues. In germline, CDR1 is MNHEY, CDR2 SVGAGI. V gave up 2 bases and J gave up 9 bases; unmatched junction bases: 9. As DNA, the CDR3 is TGTGCCAGCAGTTACAGCTCGCAGCGGGAGACTGAGCAGTTCTTC. The encoded protein is CASSYSSQRETEQFF.

The chain uses TRBV5-1 and TRBJ2-5, with D maybe TRBD1 (6 bases). The CDR3 loop spans 14 amino acids. With 3 bases removed from V and 4 bases from J, the gap between germline ends came to 13 bases. CDR1 SGHRS and CDR2 YFSETQ come from the germline V gene. The CDR3 coding sequence is TGCGCCAGCAGCTCGGACAGCCAGGGAGAGACCCAGTACTTC. It is translated as CASSSDSQGETQYF. Combining the CDR3 with reference TRBV5-1 and TRBJ2-5 gives the whole variable domain KAGVTQTPRYLIKTRGQQVTLSCSPISGHRSVSWYQQTPGQGLQFLFEYFSETQRNKGNFPGRFSGRQFSNSRSEMNVSTLELGDSALYLCASSSDSQGETQYFGPGTRLLVL.

This sequence joins TRBV28 and TRBJ2-3; perhaps TRBD2 as D (7 bases). The CDR3 contains 17 residues. The V gene's germline CDR1 is MDHEN and CDR2 SYDVKM. Between the trimmed V and J ends, which lost 4 bases and 1 base, there was a span of 18 bases. The CDR3 is CASSWLRGGGRTDTQYF. In DNA, the CDR3 is TGTGCCAGCAGTTGGTTGAGGGGCGGGGGCCGCACAGATACGCAGTATTTT.

The CDR3 protein is CASSPIGGSLNQPQHF. CDR3 DNA: TGTGCCAGCAGTCCGATAGGGGGATCCCTTAATCAGCCCCAGCATTTT. The chain couples TRBV28 to TRBJ1-5; TRBD1 might be the D (6 bases). This CDR3 comprises 16 residues. Trimming took off 5 bases at V and 4 bases at J, with 18 bases between the two ends. Germline-derived CDR1 and CDR2 are MDHEN and SYDVKM.

V and J are TRBV27 and TRBJ2-1; 7 nucleotides match TRBD1. Germline CDR1 and CDR2: MNHEY and SMNVEV (reference sequence). The CDR3 loop spans 16 amino acids. The V and J ends lost 3 bases and 5 bases, in that order; junction bases with no gene match: 10. In DNA form, the CDR3 reads TGTGCCAGCAGTTTTTCAGGGGGTTGGGGTCACAATGAGCAGTTCTTC. Protein sequence: CASSFSGGWGHNEQFF.

This clone was recorded only once. J is TRBJ1-6 and V is TRBV6-6, with 9 bases aligning to TRBD1. CDR1 MNHNY and CDR2 SVGAGI come from the germline V gene (reference sequence). V shed 8 bases and J 7 bases; nucleotides not matched to a gene: 6. The CDR3 sequence is 14 residues long. The CDR3 sequence: CASGLDRGNSPLHF. The CDR3 DNA reads as TGTGCCAGCGGATTGGACAGGGGAAATTCACCCCTCCACTTT.

This clone was detected only a few times. This chain uses TRBV4-1 with TRBJ2-5; the match to TRBD1 covers 12 bases. V shed 1 base, J shed 4 bases, and the junction held 7 bases outside the gene matches. Germline CDR1 MGHRA, CDR2 YSYEKL. CDR3 length equals 17 residues. The CDR3 DNA follows: TGCGCCAGCAGCCAAGTGCCCGGGACAGGGGGCTTAGAGACCCAGTACTTC. Protein product: CASSQVPGTGGLETQYF.

This rearrangement joins TRBV28 to TRBJ1-5, with D unresolved. Trimming shortened V by 6 bases and J by 1 base, and 22 bases separated the two germline ends. The CDR3 runs 18 residues. Germline V lookup: CDR1 MDHEN, CDR2 SYDVKM. In DNA form, the CDR3 reads TGTGCCAGCAGCTCGACCGGGGTCACTCAGGAAAGCAATCAGCCCCAGCATTTT. It codes for CASSSTGVTQESNQPQHF.

The rearrangement links TRBV6-5 to TRBJ1-2; maybe TRBD1 (6 bases). The germline gives CDR1 MNHEY, CDR2 SVGAGI. The CDR3 length is 13 residues. The V gene lost 6 bases and the J gene lost 4 bases, with 12 bases spanning the gap. The CDR3 nucleotides read TGTGCCAGCAGCGACAGGCGCAGCTATGGCTACACCTTC. Its translation: CASSDRRSYGYTF.

This clone was seen more than once but under ten times. This sequence joins TRBV6-4 and TRBJ2-1; D might be TRBD2 (5 bases). The germline V and J ends were trimmed by 0 bases and 4 bases, with 10 bases remaining between them. The germline V gene encodes CDR1 MRHNA and CDR2 SNTAGT. The CDR3 has 15 residues. The CDR3 is CASSDSGSVYNEQFF. As DNA, the CDR3 is TGTGCCAGCAGTGACTCGGGTAGCGTTTACAATGAGCAGTTCTTC.

Remarks on this clone: An end of the junction does not agree with germline; a read error may underlie this. This rearrangement joins TRBV6-5 to TRBJ2-1, with D tentatively TRBD2 (5 bases). Germline CDR1 is MNHEY and CDR2 is SVGAGI. The CDR3 length is 11 residues. The DNA for the CDR3 is TGTGCCAGCAGTCACCGGGATCTTCAGGTCTTC. Its translation: CASSHRDLQVF.

This rearrangement joins TRBV7-8 to TRBJ2-7, with TRBD2 matching over 9 bases. CDR3 size: 15 residues. Per germline, CDR1 SGHVS and CDR2 FQNEAQ. CDR3 nucleotides: TGTCCCACCAACAAATTCGCGGGGGGGGAATACGAGCAGTACTTC. Its protein is CPTNKFAGGEYEQYF.

In this sample, this clone turned up a few times. This CDR3 reads CASGTVLNYGYTF. CDR3 DNA sequence: TGTGCCAGCGGTACGGTACTTAACTATGGCTACACCTTC. This chain joins TRBV5-4 and TRBJ1-2; unclear D gene. Germline V gene sequence: CDR1 SGHNT, CDR2 YYREEE (reference sequence). V lost 7 bases to trimming and J lost 1 base, with 11 bases between them. The CDR3 consists of 13 residues.

This sequence joins TRBV14 and TRBJ1-5, with 7 bases that match TRBD1. Germline loops: CDR1 SGHDN, CDR2 FVKESK. The CDR3 totals 17 residues. J gave up 4 bases and V 1 base, and 10 bases lay outside the gene matches. This CDR3 is CASSQGRGGPRNQPQHF. DNA of the CDR3: TGTGCCAGCAGCCAAGGGCGAGGGGGCCCTAGGAATCAGCCCCAGCATTTT.

This clone showed up just a few times. The chain joins TRBV11-2 to TRBJ2-1; D possibly corresponds to TRBD1 (6 bases). The V end was cut by 0 bases, the J end by 7 bases, with 13 bases between. The CDR3 consists of 15 residues. The germline CDR1 and CDR2 sequences are SGHAT and FQNNGV. The CDR3 here is CASSLDRGRGNEQFF. CDR3 in DNA: TGTGCCAGCAGCTTAGACAGGGGAAGGGGGAATGAGCAGTTCTTC.

This clone was observed a few times. This sample also contains other DNA sequences that code for the same CDR3. The genes are TRBV5-1 and TRBJ1-6, with 7 bases identical to TRBD1. CDR3 length: 14 residues. Unmatched junction bases numbered 3, after V lost 2 bases and J lost 7 bases. Germline V gives CDR1 SGHRS, CDR2 YFSETQ. CDR3 sequence: CASSLDRANSPLHF. In nucleotides, the CDR3 is TGCGCCAGCAGCTTAGACAGGGCGAATTCACCCCTCCACTTT.

This chain connects TRBV27 to TRBJ1-5; possible D gene TRBD1, 6 bases. The CDR3 is 15 residues long. The V end lost 2 bases, the J end lost 6 bases, and 14 bases lay between the germline ends. Germline CDR1 reads MNHEY; CDR2 reads SMNVEV (reference sequence). In DNA, the CDR3 is TGTGCCAGCAGTTTAGGGGGGGGCATCAGTCAGCCCCAGCATTTT. This sequence encodes CASSLGGGISQPQHF.